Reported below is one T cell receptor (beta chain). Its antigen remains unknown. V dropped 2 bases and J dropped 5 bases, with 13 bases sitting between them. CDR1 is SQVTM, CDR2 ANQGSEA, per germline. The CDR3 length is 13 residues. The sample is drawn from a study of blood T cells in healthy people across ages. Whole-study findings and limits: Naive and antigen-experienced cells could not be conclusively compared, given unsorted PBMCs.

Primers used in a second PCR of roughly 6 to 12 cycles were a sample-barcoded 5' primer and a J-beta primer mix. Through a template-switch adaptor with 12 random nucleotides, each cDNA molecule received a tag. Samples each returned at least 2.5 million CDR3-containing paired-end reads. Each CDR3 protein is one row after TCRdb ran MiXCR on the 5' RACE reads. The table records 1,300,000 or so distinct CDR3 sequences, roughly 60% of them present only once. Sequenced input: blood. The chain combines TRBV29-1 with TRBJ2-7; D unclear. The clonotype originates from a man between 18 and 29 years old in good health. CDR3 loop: CSVELFQFHEQYF. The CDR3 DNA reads TGCAGCGTTGAATTGTTCCAGTTCCACGAGCAGTACTTC.